Listed below are T cell receptor beta chains from one sample, sequenced in a study of OX40 agonist ivuxolimab in advanced cancers. Data came from immunoSEQ multiplex PCR; TCRdb stores just in-frame clones and leaves some out. The sample lists about 60,000 clones; about 88% were seen once. This sample comprised CD4+ or CD8+ T cells sorted from blood, obtained in a trial of the OX40 agonist ivuxolimab. Source of these receptors: an adult with an advanced solid tumor such as melanoma, head and neck, liver or kidney cancer. Both conserved end residues are part of each CDR3. The order of the fields is clone size, V gene, J gene, D gene, CDR3 protein, CDR3 DNA. D genes are given only for firm matches. Clone size is stated in some rows and not others, as once, few, many or a class when expanded.

>NA|TRBV5-6|TRBJ2-3|NA
CASSEITQGLQDTQYF
TGTGCCAGCAGCGAGATAACCCAGGGGTTGCAAGATACGCAGTATTTT
>NA|TRBV14|TRBJ1-1|NA
CASSQRMGREAFF
TGTGCCAGCAGCCAAAGAATGGGTCGTGAAGCTTTCTTT
>NA|TRBV11-3|TRBJ2-5|NA
CASSHRGPKETQYF
TGTGCCAGCAGCCACCGGGGACCTAAAGAGACCCAGTACTTC
>few|TRBV18|TRBJ2-1|NA
CASSPRTEVYNEQFF
TGTGCCAGCTCACCAAGGACAGAAGTCTACAATGAGCAGTTCTTC
>NA|TRBV6-5|TRBJ2-7|NA
CASSYSSAYEQYF
TGTGCCAGCAGTTACTCGAGCGCCTACGAGCAGTACTTC
>NA|TRBV19|TRBJ1-5|NA
CASMPQTSNQPQHF
TGTGCCAGTATGCCACAGACTAGCAATCAGCCCCAGCATTTT
>NA|TRBV5-1|TRBJ2-7|TRBD1
CASTSNAGTASYGQYF
TGCGCCAGCACCTCTAATGCCGGGACAGCTTCCTACGGGCAGTACTTC
>NA|TRBV30|TRBJ2-5|TRBD1
CAWSPDRVAETQYF
TGTGCCTGGAGTCCGGACAGGGTGGCAGAGACCCAGTACTTC
>NA|TRBV28|TRBJ2-7|NA
CASGYVGVDEQYF
TGTGCCAGCGGCTATGTTGGGGTGGACGAGCAGTACTTC
>NA|TRBV5-6|TRBJ2-5|NA
CASHKQETQYF
TGTGCCAGCCATAAACAAGAGACCCAGTACTTC
>NA|TRBV11-2|TRBJ2-7|TRBD2
CASSPLAGVHEQYF
TGTGCCAGCAGCCCATTAGCGGGAGTCCACGAGCAGTACTTC
>once|TRBV6-5|TRBJ2-2|NA
CASSTNTGELFF
TGTGCCAGCAGTACGAACACCGGGGAGCTGTTTTTT
>NA|TRBV10-3|TRBJ1-5|NA
CAISADPSNQPQHF
TGTGCCATCAGTGCTGACCCTAGCAATCAGCCCCAGCATTTT
>NA|TRBV19|TRBJ2-7|NA
CASSIARGHGGEQYF
TGTGCCAGTAGTATAGCCCGGGGACACGGCGGCGAGCAGTACTTC
>NA|TRBV27|TRBJ2-2|TRBD2
CASSTSGRELFF
TGTGCCAGCAGCACTAGCGGGAGGGAGCTGTTTTTT
>NA|TRBV5-1|TRBJ2-2|NA
CASSLGGQNTGELFF
TGCGCCAGCAGCTTGGGGGGACAGAACACCGGGGAGCTGTTTTTT
>NA|TRBV2|TRBJ1-6|NA
CASTQKLRGTWDSPLHF
TGTGCCAGCACTCAAAAATTAAGGGGCACTTGGGATTCACCCCTCCACTTT
>NA|TRBV28|TRBJ1-4|TRBD1
CASSSSYIAGQSNEKLFF
TGTGCCAGCAGTTCCTCTTATATAGCGGGACAGAGTAATGAAAAACTGTTTTTT
>NA|TRBV19|TRBJ1-4|NA
CASSPLRRREEKLFF
TGTGCCAGTAGCCCACTTCGGAGAAGGGAAGAAAAACTGTTTTTT
>NA|TRBV7-2|TRBJ1-6|NA
CASSLLGPNNSPLHF
TGTGCCAGCAGCTTACTAGGCCCAAATAATTCACCCCTCCACTTT
>NA|TRBV2|TRBJ1-1|NA
CASSESGRVAFF
TGTGCCAGCAGTGAATCCGGCAGAGTAGCTTTCTTT
>NA|TRBV10-3|TRBJ1-2|TRBD1
CAISDFGTGDGYTF
TGTGCCATCAGTGACTTTGGGACAGGGGATGGCTACACCTTC
>NA|TRBV4-1|TRBJ2-4|TRBD1
CASSQETGTVINIQYF
TGCGCCAGCAGCCAGGAAACCGGGACAGTGATAAACATTCAGTACTTC
>NA|TRBV5-1|TRBJ2-1|NA
CASRQESDEQFF
TGCGCCAGCAGGCAAGAGAGCGATGAGCAGTTCTTC
>NA|TRBV9|TRBJ1-4|TRBD1
CASSAETGLGEKLFF
TGTGCCAGCTCTGCGGAGACAGGGTTGGGTGAAAAACTGTTTTTT
>once|TRBV5-1|TRBJ2-7|TRBD1
CASSLEGQGRDEQYF
TGCGCCAGCAGCTTGGAAGGACAGGGGAGAGACGAGCAGTACTTC
>NA|TRBV9|TRBJ2-3|NA
CASSVGIVNTDTQYF
TGTGCCAGCAGCGTGGGTATCGTAAACACAGATACGCAGTATTTT
>NA|TRBV6-1|TRBJ1-5|NA
CASSVVGYQPQHF
TGTGCCAGCAGTGTAGTAGGGTATCAGCCCCAGCATTTT
>NA|TRBV5-1|TRBJ1-4|TRBD1
CASSLVSDRKPRGLFF
TGCGCCAGCAGCTTGGTTTCGGACAGGAAGCCGAGGGGACTGTTTTTT
>NA|TRBV19|TRBJ2-3|TRBD2
CASSPRQRGAAGVGTQYF
TGTGCCAGTAGTCCTCGTCAGCGGGGGGCAGCGGGAGTAGGGACGCAGTATTTT
>once|TRBV6-5|TRBJ1-1|NA
CASSYGGNAEAFF
TGTGCCAGCAGTTACGGGGGGAACGCTGAAGCTTTCTTT
>once|TRBV19|TRBJ1-5|NA
CASSIEAGNQPQHF
TGTGCCAGTAGTATCGAGGCAGGGAATCAGCCCCAGCATTTT
>NA|TRBV2|TRBJ2-3|TRBD2
CASTPTSGTQNTQYF
TGTGCCAGCACCCCCACTAGCGGGACGCAAAATACGCAGTATTTT
>NA|TRBV27|TRBJ1-1|NA
CASRGRAEAFF
TGTGCCAGCAGGGGTCGGGCTGAAGCTTTCTTT
>once|TRBV7-9|TRBJ2-7|TRBD2
CASSSPGLVPLEQYF
TGTGCCAGCAGCTCCCCGGGACTAGTTCCCCTCGAGCAGTACTTC
>NA|TRBV5-5|TRBJ2-3|NA
CASSLGPVSTDTQYF
TGTGCCAGCAGCTTGGGGCCAGTTAGCACAGATACGCAGTATTTT
>NA|TRBV30|TRBJ2-3|NA
CAWRIPGAADTQYF
TGTGCCTGGAGAATACCGGGAGCCGCAGATACGCAGTATTTT
>NA|TRBV28|TRBJ1-1|NA
CASSLMGVSTEAFF
TGTGCCAGCAGTTTAATGGGGGTCAGCACTGAAGCTTTCTTT
>NA|TRBV28|TRBJ2-7|TRBD1
CASETGATYEQYF
TGTGCCAGCGAAACAGGGGCGACCTACGAGCAGTACTTC
>NA|TRBV27|TRBJ2-1|NA
CASSLLNYQRNEQFF
TGTGCCAGCAGTTTGCTCAATTACCAGAGGAATGAGCAGTTCTTC
>NA|TRBV19|TRBJ2-7|TRBD2
CASSISAGAETTEQYF
TGTGCCAGTAGTATCTCAGCGGGAGCAGAGACAACCGAGCAGTACTTC
>NA|TRBV4-1|TRBJ2-6|TRBD1
CASSLFRDRDLSGANVLTF
TGCGCCAGCAGCCTCTTCCGGGACAGGGATCTCTCTGGGGCCAACGTCCTGACTTTC
>NA|TRBV5-8|TRBJ1-4|NA
CASSFRGFANEKLFF
TGTGCCAGCAGCTTCCGCGGATTTGCTAATGAAAAACTGTTTTTT
>NA|TRBV19|TRBJ2-3|NA
CASSPAGYPRTDTQYF
TGTGCCAGCTCTCCGGCAGGGTATCCGCGCACAGATACGCAGTATTTT
>NA|TRBV29-1|TRBJ1-2|NA
CSVYTGLLFYTF
TGCAGCGTTTACACCGGGCTCCTTTTTTACACCTTC
>NA|TRBV5-1|TRBJ1-4|NA
CASSRGPQATNEKLFF
TGCGCCAGCAGCCGGGGTCCACAGGCAACTAATGAAAAACTGTTTTTT
>NA|TRBV4-2|TRBJ1-2|NA
CASSQELNTRLYTF
TGTGCCAGCAGCCAAGAATTGAACACCCGGCTCTACACCTTC
>NA|TRBV5-4|TRBJ1-1|NA
CASSQEFRGNTEAFF
TGTGCCAGCAGCCAAGAATTTCGGGGTAACACTGAAGCTTTCTTT
>few|TRBV7-2|TRBJ2-5|TRBD2
CASSLGGTSGFRTQYF
TGTGCCAGCAGCTTAGGGGGGACTAGCGGCTTTCGGACCCAGTACTTC